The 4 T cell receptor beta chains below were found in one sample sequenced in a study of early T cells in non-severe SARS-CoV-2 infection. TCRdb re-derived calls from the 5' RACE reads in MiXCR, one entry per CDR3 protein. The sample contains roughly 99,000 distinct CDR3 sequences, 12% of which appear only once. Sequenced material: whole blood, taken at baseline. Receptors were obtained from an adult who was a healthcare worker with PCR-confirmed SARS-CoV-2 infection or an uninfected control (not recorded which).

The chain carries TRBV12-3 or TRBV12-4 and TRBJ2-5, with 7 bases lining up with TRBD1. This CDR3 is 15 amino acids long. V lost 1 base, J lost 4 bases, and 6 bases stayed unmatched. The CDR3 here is CASSLGRGGPETQYF. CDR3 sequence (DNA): TGTGCCAGCAGTTTAGGGAGAGGGGGCCCAGAGACCCAGTACTTC.

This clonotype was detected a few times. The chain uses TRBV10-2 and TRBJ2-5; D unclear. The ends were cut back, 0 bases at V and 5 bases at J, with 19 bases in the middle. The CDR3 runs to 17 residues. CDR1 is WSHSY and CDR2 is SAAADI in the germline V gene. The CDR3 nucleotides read TGCGCCAGCAGTGAGTCCCCCTATAAGTATCCCAGGGAGACCCAGTACTTC. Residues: CASSESPYKYPRETQYF.

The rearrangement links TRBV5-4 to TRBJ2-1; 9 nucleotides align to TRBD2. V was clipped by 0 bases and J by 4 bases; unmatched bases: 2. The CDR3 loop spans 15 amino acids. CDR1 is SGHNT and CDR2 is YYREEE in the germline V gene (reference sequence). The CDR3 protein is CASSLALAGYNEQFF. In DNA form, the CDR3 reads TGTGCCAGCAGCTTGGCGCTAGCGGGGTACAATGAGCAGTTCTTC. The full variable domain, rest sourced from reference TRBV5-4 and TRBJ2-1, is ETGVTQSPTHLIKTRGQQVTLRCSSQSGHNTVSWYQQALGQGPQFIFQYYREEENGRGNFPPRFSGLQFPNYSSELNVNALELDDSALYLCASSLALAGYNEQFFGPGTRLTVL.

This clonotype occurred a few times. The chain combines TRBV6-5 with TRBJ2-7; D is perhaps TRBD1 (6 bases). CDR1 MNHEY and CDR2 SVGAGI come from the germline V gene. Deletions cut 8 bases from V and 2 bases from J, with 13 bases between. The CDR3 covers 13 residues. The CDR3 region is CASGDRSPYEQYF. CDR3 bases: TGTGCCAGCGGAGACAGGAGTCCCTACGAGCAGTACTTC.